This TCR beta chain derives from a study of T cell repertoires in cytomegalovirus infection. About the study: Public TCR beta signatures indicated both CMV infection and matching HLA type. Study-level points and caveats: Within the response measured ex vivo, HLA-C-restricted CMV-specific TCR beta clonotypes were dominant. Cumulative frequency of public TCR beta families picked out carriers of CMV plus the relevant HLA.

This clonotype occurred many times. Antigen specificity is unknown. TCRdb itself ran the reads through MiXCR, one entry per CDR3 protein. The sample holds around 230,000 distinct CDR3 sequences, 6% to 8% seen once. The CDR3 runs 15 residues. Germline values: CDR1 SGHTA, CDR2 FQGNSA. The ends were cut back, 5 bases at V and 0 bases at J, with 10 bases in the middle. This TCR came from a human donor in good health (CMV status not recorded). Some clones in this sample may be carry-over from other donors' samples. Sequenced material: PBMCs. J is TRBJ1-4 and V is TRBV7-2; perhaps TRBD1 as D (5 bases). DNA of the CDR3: TGTGCCAGCAGCCCTCAGACAGCAACTAATGAAAAACTGTTTTTT. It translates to CASSPQTATNEKLFF.